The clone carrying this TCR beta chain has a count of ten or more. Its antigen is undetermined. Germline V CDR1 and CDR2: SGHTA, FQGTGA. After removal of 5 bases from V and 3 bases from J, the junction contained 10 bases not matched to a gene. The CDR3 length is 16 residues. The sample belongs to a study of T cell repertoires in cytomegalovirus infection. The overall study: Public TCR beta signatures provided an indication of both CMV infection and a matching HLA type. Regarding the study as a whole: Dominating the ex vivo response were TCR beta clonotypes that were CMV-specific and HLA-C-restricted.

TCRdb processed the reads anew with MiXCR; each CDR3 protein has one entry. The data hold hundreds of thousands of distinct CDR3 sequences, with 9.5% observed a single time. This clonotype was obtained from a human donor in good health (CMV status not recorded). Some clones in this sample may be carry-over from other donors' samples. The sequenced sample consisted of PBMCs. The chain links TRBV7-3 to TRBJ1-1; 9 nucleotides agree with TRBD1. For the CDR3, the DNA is TGTGCCAGCAGCCCGGGACAGGGTGGTGTTCACACTGAAGCTTTCTTT. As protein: CASSPGQGGVHTEAFF.